Given below is one T cell receptor (beta chain) in context. Original processing notes: Amplification of reference gene primers provided the estimated nucleated cell counts. Assay: immunoSEQ multiplex PCR; the TCRdb copy retains only in-frame clones and omits some. For V, J and clone size, that table is used; D and trimming come from the DNA. Seen here are about 140,000 clones, under 85% observed once, and the top ten hold 1.5% to 2%. This specimen belongs to a study of blood T cell repertoires in COVID-19. Study details: Spain, Italy and the United States supplied samples that represented acute and convalescent COVID-19. PBMCs, B-cell-depleted T cells, or T cells provided the cDNA or gDNA that made up the material.

The CDR3 spans 15 residues. With 7 bases clipped from V and 4 bases from J, the junction kept 10 bases outside the gene matches. Germline lookup yields CDR1 LNHDA and CDR2 SQIVND (reference sequence). The specimen sequenced was peripheral blood. The chain couples TRBV19 to TRBJ2-1, with TRBD2 identical over 7 bases. The receptor comes from a human donor in a cohort sampled during active COVID-19. CDR3 DNA: TGTGCCAGTAAAAGGGCAAGTAGCGGGTACAATGAGCAGTTCTTC. It translates to CASKRASSGYNEQFF.